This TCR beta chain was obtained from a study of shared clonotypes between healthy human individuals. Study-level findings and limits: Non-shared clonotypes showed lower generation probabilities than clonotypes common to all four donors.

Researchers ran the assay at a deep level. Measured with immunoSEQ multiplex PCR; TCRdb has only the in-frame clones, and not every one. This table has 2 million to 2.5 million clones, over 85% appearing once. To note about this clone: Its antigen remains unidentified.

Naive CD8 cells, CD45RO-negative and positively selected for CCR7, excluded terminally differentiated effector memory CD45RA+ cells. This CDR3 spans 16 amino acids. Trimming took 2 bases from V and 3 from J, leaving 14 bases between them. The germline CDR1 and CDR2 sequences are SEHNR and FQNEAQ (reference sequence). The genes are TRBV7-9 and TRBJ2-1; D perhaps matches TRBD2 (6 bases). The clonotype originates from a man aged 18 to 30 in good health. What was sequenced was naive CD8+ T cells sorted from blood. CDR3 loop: CASSLHSGGYYNEQFF. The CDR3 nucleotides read TGTGCCAGCAGCTTACATAGCGGAGGATACTACAATGAGCAGTTCTTC. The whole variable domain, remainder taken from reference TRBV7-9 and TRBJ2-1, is DTGVSQNPRHKITKRGQNVTFRCDPISEHNRLYWYRQTLGQGPEFLTYFQNEAQLEKSRLLSDRFSAERPKGSFSTLEIQRTEQGDSAMYLCASSLHSGGYYNEQFFGPGTRLTVL.